The T cell receptor (beta chain) described here comes from a study of glioma-infiltrating T cells. A word on this clonotype: As yet, its antigen is unknown.

Per germline, CDR1 MNHEY and CDR2 SMNVEV (reference sequence). The CDR3 spans 14 residues. Study-wide points: Gliomas, especially low-grade, showed above-expected tissue-blood divergence; non-neoplastic patients showed below. Tissue and blood shared very few CDR3 sequences.

TCR alpha and beta CDR3 regions were amplified from RNA using iRepertoire nested multiplex PCR. TCRdb analysed the multiplex PCR reads with MiXCR anew, one entry per CDR3 protein. The data show some 160,000 distinct CDR3 sequences, about 46% seen once. The sample comprised glioma tissue, nonneoplastic brain tissue, or PBMCs (not recorded which). The TCR originated in a human donor with low-grade glioma or glioblastoma, undergoing nonglioma brain surgery, or in good health (not recorded which). The chain recombines TRBV27 with TRBJ2-3; D is perhaps TRBD1 (6 bases). This CDR3 is CVSNLDRFTDTQYF. DNA of the CDR3: TGTGTTAGCAATTTAGACAGGTTCACAGATACGCAGTATTTT.